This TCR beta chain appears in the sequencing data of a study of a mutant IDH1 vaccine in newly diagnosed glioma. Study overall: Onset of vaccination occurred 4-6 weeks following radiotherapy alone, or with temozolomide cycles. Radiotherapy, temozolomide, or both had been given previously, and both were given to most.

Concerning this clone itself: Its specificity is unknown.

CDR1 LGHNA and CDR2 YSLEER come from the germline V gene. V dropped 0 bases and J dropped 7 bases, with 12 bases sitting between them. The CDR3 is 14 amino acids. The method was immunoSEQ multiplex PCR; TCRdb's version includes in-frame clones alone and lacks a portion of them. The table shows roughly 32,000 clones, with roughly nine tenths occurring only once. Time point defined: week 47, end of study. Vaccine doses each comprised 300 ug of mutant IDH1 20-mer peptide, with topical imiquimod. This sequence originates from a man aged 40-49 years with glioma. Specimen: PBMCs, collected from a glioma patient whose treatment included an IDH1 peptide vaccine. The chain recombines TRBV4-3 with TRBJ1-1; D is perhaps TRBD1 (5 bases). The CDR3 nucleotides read TGCGCCAGCAGCCAAGATCGGACAAGACTTGAAGCTTTCTTT. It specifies CASSQDRTRLEAFF.